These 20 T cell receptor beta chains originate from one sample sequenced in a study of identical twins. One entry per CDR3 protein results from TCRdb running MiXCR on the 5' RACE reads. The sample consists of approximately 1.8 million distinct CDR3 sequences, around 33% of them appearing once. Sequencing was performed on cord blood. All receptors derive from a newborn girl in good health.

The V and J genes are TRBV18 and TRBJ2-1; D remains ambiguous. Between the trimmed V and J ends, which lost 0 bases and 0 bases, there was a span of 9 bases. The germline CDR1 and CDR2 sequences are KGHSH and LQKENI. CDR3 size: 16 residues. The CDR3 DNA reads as TGTGCCAGCTCACCACCCCGGGTGAGCTCCTACAATGAGCAGTTCTTC. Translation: CASSPPRVSSYNEQFF.

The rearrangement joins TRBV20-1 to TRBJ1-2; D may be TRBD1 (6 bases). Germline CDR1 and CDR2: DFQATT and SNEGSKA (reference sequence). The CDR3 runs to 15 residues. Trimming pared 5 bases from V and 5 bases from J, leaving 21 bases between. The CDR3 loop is CSAYKGQPDPYGYTF. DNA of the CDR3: TGCAGTGCTTATAAAGGACAGCCTGACCCATATGGCTACACCTTC.

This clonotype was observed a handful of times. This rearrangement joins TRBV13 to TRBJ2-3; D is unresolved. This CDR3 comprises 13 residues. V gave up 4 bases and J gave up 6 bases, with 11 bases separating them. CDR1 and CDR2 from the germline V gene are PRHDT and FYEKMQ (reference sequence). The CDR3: CASSSHYLDTQYF. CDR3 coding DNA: TGTGCCAGCAGCTCCCACTATTTGGATACGCAGTATTTT. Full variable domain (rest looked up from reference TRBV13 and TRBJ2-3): AAGVIQSPRHLIKEKRETATLKCYPIPRHDTVYWYQQGPGQDPQFLISFYEKMQSDKGSIPDRFSAQQFSDYHSELNMSSLELGDSALYFCASSSHYLDTQYFGPGTRLTVL.

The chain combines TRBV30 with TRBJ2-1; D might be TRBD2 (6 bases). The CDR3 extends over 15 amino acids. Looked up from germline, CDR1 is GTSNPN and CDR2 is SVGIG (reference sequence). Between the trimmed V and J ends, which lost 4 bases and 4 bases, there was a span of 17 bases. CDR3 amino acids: CAWTGDTLPYNEQFF. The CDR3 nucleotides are TGTGCCTGGACGGGAGACACCCTACCTTACAATGAGCAGTTCTTC.

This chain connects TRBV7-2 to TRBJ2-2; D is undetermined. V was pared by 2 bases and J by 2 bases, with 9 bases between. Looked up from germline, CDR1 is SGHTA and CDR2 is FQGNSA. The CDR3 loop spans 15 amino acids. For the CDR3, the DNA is TGTGCCAGCAGCTTAAGTCTCTCCAACACCGGGGAGCTGTTTTTT. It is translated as CASSLSLSNTGELFF.

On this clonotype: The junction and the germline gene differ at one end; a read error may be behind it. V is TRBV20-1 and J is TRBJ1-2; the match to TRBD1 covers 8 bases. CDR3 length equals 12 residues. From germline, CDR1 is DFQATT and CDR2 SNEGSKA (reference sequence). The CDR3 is CGADQGAYGYTF. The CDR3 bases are TGCGGTGCAGACCAGGGGGCGTATGGCTACACCTTC.

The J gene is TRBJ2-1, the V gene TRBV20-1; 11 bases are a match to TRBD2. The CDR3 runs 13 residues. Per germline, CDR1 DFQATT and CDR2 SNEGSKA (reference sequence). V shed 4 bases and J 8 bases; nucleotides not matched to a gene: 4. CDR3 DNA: TGCAGTGCTAAGCTAGCGGGAGGACATGAGCAGTTCTTC. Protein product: CSAKLAGGHEQFF.

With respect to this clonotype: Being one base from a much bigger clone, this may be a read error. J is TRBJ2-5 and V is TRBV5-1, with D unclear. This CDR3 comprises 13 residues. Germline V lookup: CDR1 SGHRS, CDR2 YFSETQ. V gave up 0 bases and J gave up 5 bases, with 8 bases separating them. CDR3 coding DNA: TGCGCCAGCAGCTTGGTGGAGCTCGAGACCCAGTACTTC. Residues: CASSLVELETQYF.

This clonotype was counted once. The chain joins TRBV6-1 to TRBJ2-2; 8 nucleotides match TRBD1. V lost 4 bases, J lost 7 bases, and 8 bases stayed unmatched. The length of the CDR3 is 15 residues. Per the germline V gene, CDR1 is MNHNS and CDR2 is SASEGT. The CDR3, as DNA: TGTGCCAGCAGTGGGAAGGACAGGGTAGGCGGGGAGCTGTTTTTT. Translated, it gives CASSGKDRVGGELFF.

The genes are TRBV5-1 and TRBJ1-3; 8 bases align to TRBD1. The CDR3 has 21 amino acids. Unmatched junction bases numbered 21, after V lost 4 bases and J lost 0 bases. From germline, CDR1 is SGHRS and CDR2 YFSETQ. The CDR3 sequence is CASSPPHPNTGTGHSGNTIYF. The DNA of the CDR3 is TGCGCCAGCAGCCCACCGCATCCGAATACCGGGACAGGACACTCTGGAAACACCATATATTTT.

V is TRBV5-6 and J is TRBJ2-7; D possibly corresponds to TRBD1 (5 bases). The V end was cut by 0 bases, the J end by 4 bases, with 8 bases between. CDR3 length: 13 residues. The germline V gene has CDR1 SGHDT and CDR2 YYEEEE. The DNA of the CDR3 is TGTGCCAGCAGCTTGGAGACAGAATACGAGCAGTACTTC. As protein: CASSLETEYEQYF. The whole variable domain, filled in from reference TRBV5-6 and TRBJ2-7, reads DAGVTQSPTHLIKTRGQQVTLRCSPKSGHDTVSWYQQALGQGPQFIFQYYEEEERQRGNFPDRFSGHQFPNYSSELNVNALLLGDSALYLCASSLETEYEQYFGPGTRLTVT.

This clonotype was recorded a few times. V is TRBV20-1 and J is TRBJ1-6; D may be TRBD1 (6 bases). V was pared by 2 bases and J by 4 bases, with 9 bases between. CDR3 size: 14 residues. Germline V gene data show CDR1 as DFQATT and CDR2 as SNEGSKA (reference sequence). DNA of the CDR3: TGCAGTGCTAGACCAACAGGGTATAATTCACCCCTCCACTTT. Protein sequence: CSARPTGYNSPLHF.

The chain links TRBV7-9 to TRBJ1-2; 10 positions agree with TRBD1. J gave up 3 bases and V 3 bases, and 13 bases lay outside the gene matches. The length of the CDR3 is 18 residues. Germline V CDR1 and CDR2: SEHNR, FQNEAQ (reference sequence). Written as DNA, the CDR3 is TGTGCCAGCAGCTTTGGGCCGGGACAGGGGATTCTTGACTATGGCTACACCTTC. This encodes CASSFGPGQGILDYGYTF.

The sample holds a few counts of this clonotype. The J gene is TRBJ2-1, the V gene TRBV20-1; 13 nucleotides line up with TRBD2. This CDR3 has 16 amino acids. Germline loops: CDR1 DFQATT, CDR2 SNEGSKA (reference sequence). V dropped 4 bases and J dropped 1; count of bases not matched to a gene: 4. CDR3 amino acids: CSAKGLAGESYNEQFF. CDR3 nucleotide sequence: TGCAGTGCTAAAGGACTAGCGGGGGAGTCCTACAATGAGCAGTTCTTC.

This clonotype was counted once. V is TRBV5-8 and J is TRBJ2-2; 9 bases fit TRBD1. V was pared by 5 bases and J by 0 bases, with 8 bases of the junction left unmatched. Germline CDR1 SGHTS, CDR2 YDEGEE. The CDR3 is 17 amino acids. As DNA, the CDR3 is TGTGCCAGCAGGTCCGGGACAGGGTTTGCGAACACCGGGGAGCTGTTTTTT. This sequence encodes CASRSGTGFANTGELFF. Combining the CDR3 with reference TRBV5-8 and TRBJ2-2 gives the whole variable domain EAGVTQSPTHLIKTRGQQATLRCSPISGHTSVYWYQQALGLGLQFLLWYDEGEERNRGNFPPRFSGRQFPNYSSELNVNALELEDSALYLCASRSGTGFANTGELFFGEGSRLTVL.

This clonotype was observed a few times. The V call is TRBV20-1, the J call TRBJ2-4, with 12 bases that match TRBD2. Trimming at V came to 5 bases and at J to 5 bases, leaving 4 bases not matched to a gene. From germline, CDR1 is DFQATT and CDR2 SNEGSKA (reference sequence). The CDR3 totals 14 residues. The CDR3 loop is CSAGRLAGENIQYF. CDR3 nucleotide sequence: TGCAGTGCTGGGCGACTAGCGGGGGAAAACATTCAGTACTTC.

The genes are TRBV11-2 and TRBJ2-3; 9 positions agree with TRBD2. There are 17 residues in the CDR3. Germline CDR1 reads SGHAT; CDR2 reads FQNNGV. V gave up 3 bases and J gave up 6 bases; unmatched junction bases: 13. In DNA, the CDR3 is TGTGCCAGCAGCTTGCTTGGCGGGAGGGCCGGTGGTGATACGCAGTATTTT. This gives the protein CASSLLGGRAGGDTQYF.

For the CDR3, the DNA is TGCAGTGCTAGGACGCCCCACGGGGCCTACTACGAGCAGTACTTC. This gives the protein CSARTPHGAYYEQYF. The chain uses TRBV20-1 and TRBJ2-7; D may correspond to TRBD1 or TRBD2 (5 bases each). Trimming cost V 3 bases and J 3 bases, with 18 bases left between them. The CDR3 is 15 amino acids. Looked up from germline, CDR1 is DFQATT and CDR2 is SNEGSKA (reference sequence).

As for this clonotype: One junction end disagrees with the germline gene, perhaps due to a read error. The CDR3 is CASSANRGCTF. The CDR3 nucleotides read TGTGCCAGCAGTGCAAACAGGGGCTGCACCTTC. The chain uses TRBV28 and TRBJ1-2; 7 bases fit TRBD1. Germline values: CDR1 MDHEN, CDR2 SYDVKM. The CDR3 length is 11 residues.

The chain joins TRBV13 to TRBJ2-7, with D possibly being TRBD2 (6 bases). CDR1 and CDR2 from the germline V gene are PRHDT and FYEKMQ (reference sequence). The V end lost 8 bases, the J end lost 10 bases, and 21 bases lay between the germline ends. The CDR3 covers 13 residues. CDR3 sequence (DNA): TGTGCCAGCGGTCACCGGGGGTTAAACACTCAGTACTTC. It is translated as CASGHRGLNTQYF.